These 24 T cell receptor beta chains originate from one sample sequenced in a study of cytomegalovirus exposure and HLA in healthy donors. Primers for the PCR totalled 60 Vbeta and 13 Jbeta. This table comes from immunoSEQ multiplex PCR, and its TCRdb copy is limited to in-frame clones, with some not included. Of 110,000 or so clones listed, roughly 72% were seen once; the top ten hold more than 3.5%. Sequenced: PBMCs. The receptors derive from a woman aged 35 to 49 in good health and CMV-seropositive.

The rearrangement uses TRBV9 and TRBJ1-2; 7 nucleotides match TRBD1. The CDR3 spans 17 residues. The germline V gene has CDR1 SGDLS and CDR2 YYNGEE. The V and J ends lost 0 bases and 5 bases, in that order; junction bases with no gene match: 13. This CDR3 is CASSVDKGARGPYGYTF. Written as DNA, the CDR3 is TGTGCCAGCAGCGTAGATAAGGGGGCGCGAGGTCCGTATGGCTACACCTTC.

The chain recombines TRBV19 with TRBJ2-4; 9 bases agree with TRBD2. Trimming took 6 bases from V and 0 from J; bases not matched to a gene: 3. The CDR3 covers 15 residues. The germline gives CDR1 LNHDA, CDR2 SQIVND (reference sequence). The CDR3 nucleotides are TGTGCCAGTAGGCTAGCGGGAAGAGCCAAAAACATTCAGTACTTC. Amino acids: CASRLAGRAKNIQYF.

As for this clone: Mismatch with germline at one junction end may stem from a read error. V is TRBV7-9 and J is TRBJ1-1, with D perhaps TRBD1 (5 bases). Germline-derived CDR1 and CDR2 are SEHNR and FQNEAQ (reference sequence). The CDR3 contains 14 residues. DNA of the CDR3: TGTTCCAGCAGCCCAAAGACAGCTAACACTGAAGCTTTCTTT. Its translation is CSSSPKTANTEAFF.

The chain combines TRBV6-5 with TRBJ2-7; 8 positions match TRBD1. The CDR3 extends over 14 amino acids. CDR1 is MNHEY and CDR2 is SVGAGI in the germline V gene. V shed 5 bases and J 5 bases; nucleotides not matched to a gene: 8. CDR3 sequence (DNA): TGTGCCAGCAGTCCCTTCAGGGGGCGCGACGAGCAGTACTTC. This codes for CASSPFRGRDEQYF.

V and J are TRBV27 and TRBJ2-2, with D perhaps TRBD1 (5 bases). This CDR3 is 15 amino acids long. CDR1 is MNHEY and CDR2 is SMNVEV in the germline V gene (reference sequence). Trimming took off 6 bases at V and 5 bases at J, with 16 bases between the two ends. For the CDR3, the DNA is TGTGCCAGCAGCCTATATGCTCCAGGGACCGGGGAGCTGTTTTTT. Translating gives CASSLYAPGTGELFF.

For the CDR3, the DNA is TGTGCCAGCTCACAGACTAGCGGGAGGGAGGATACGCAGTATTTT. This sequence encodes CASSQTSGREDTQYF. The V gene is TRBV18, the J gene TRBJ2-3; 14 bases fit TRBD2. CDR1 is KGHSH and CDR2 is LQKENI in the germline V gene. This CDR3 is built from 15 residues. The V and J ends lost 4 bases and 6 bases, in that order; junction bases with no gene match: 3.

The chain joins TRBV27 to TRBJ1-2; D is undetermined. Germline V gene sequence: CDR1 MNHEY, CDR2 SMNVEV (reference sequence). Trimming left V 5 bases short and J 7 bases short, with 17 bases between. This CDR3 comprises 14 residues. The CDR3 region is CASSALGWRGGYTF. CDR3 nucleotides: TGTGCCAGCAGTGCTTTGGGGTGGCGGGGTGGCTACACCTTC.

Only a few counts were recorded for this clone. The chain employs TRBV27 and TRBJ2-6, with TRBD2 identical over 8 bases. The CDR3 loop spans 17 amino acids. CDR1 is MNHEY and CDR2 is SMNVEV in the germline V gene (reference sequence). V shed 5 bases, J shed 2 bases, and the junction held 8 bases outside the gene matches. CDR3 nucleotides: TGTGCCAGCAGTCTCGGGGGGGCCCCCGCTGGGGCCAACGTCCTGACTTTC. Protein: CASSLGGAPAGANVLTF.

V usage is TRBV4-1 and J usage is TRBJ1-5, with D tentatively TRBD1 (6 bases). CDR1 is MGHRA, CDR2 YSYEKL, per germline. This CDR3 comprises 15 residues. V was cut by 3 bases and J by 0 bases, with 9 bases left in between. The CDR3 here is CASSHPQGSNQPQHF. In DNA form, the CDR3 reads TGCGCCAGCAGCCACCCACAGGGTAGCAATCAGCCCCAGCATTTT.

CDR3 DNA: TGTGCCAGCAGCCCGGACAGGGGATACACCGGGGAGCTGTTTTTT. It encodes CASSPDRGYTGELFF. The V call is TRBV5-4, the J call TRBJ2-2; TRBD1 aligns across 9 bases. CDR1 SGHNT and CDR2 YYREEE come from the germline V gene (reference sequence). Trimming at V came to 4 bases and at J to 3 bases, leaving 4 bases not matched to a gene. The CDR3 loop spans 15 amino acids. The full variable domain, rest sourced from reference TRBV5-4 and TRBJ2-2, is ETGVTQSPTHLIKTRGQQVTLRCSSQSGHNTVSWYQQALGQGPQFIFQYYREEENGRGNFPPRFSGLQFPNYSSELNVNALELDDSALYLCASSPDRGYTGELFFGEGSRLTVL.

This clone was recorded a few times. In DNA, the CDR3 is TGTGCCAGCAGCTGGACAGGGGGCGAAGAGACCCAGTACTTC. This sequence encodes CASSWTGGEETQYF. The rearrangement joins TRBV5-6 to TRBJ2-5; 11 bases are a match to TRBD1. There are 14 residues in the CDR3. In germline, CDR1 is SGHDT, CDR2 YYEEEE. Germline trimming cut 3 bases from V and 3 bases from J; bases unmatched to any gene: 1.

The rearrangement links TRBV11-3 to TRBJ2-7, with D unresolved. The CDR3 is made up of 13 amino acids. Trimming stripped 2 bases from V and 5 bases from J, with 10 bases between. The germline CDR1 and CDR2 sequences are SGHNT and YENEEA. The CDR3 here is CASSLRRADEQYF. In nucleotides, the CDR3 is TGTGCCAGCAGCTTAAGGAGAGCCGACGAGCAGTACTTC. Complete variable domain (other parts from reference TRBV11-3 and TRBJ2-7): EAGVVQSPRYKIIEKKQPVAFWCNPISGHNTLYWYLQNLGQGPELLIRYENEEAVDDSQLPKDRFSAERLKGVDSTLKIQPAELGDSAVYLCASSLRRADEQYFGPGTRLTVT.

The chain links TRBV30 to TRBJ1-2; weak D call: TRBD1 (5 bases). The germline CDR1 and CDR2 sequences are GTSNPN and SVGIG (reference sequence). The CDR3 runs 13 residues. V lost 0 bases to trimming and J lost 3 bases, with 8 bases between them. CDR3 in amino acids: CAWSVQGYYGYTF. CDR3 DNA sequence: TGTGCCTGGAGTGTCCAGGGCTACTATGGCTACACCTTC.

This clone was seen only once. The chain combines TRBV7-2 with TRBJ2-7; TRBD1 matches at 9 bases. Germline assignment: CDR1 SGHTA and CDR2 FQGNSA. The CDR3 loop spans 14 amino acids. The V segment lost 5 bases and the J segment 4 bases; nucleotides outside the gene matches: 6. CDR3 bases: TGTGCCAGCAGCAAGCCGGGACAGGGATACGAGCAGTACTTC. It specifies CASSKPGQGYEQYF. The full variable domain, its missing parts supplied by reference TRBV7-2 and TRBJ2-7, is GAGVSQSPSNKVTEKGKDVELRCDPISGHTALYWYRQSLGQGLEFLIYFQGNSAPDKSGLPSDRFSAERTGGSVSTLTIQRTQQEDSAVYLCASSKPGQGYEQYFGPGTRLTVT.

This chain connects TRBV28 to TRBJ2-3; 7 bases align to TRBD1. The length of the CDR3 is 15 residues. CDR1 is MDHEN, CDR2 SYDVKM, per germline. Unmatched junction bases numbered 12, after V lost 9 bases and J lost 3 bases. CDR3 loop: CARTDRTGITDTQYF. In DNA, the CDR3 is TGTGCCAGAACGGATAGGACAGGTATTACAGATACGCAGTATTTT. The full variable domain, its missing parts supplied by reference TRBV28 and TRBJ2-3, is DVKVTQSSRYLVKRTGEKVFLECVQDMDHENMFWYRQDPGLGLRLIYFSYDVKMKEKGDIPEGYSVSREKKERFSLILESASTNQTSMYLCARTDRTGITDTQYFGPGTRLTVL.

The genes are TRBV7-8 and TRBJ1-6; D may be TRBD1 (5 bases). This CDR3 has 17 residues. V was clipped by 5 bases and J by 2 bases, with 16 bases between them. CDR1 and CDR2 from the germline V gene are SGHVS and FQNEAQ. The CDR3 reads CASSPLGGVAYNSPLHF. In nucleotides, the CDR3 is TGTGCCAGCAGCCCTCTCGGGGGAGTGGCCTATAATTCACCCCTCCACTTT.

This clone occurred a few times. V is TRBV5-4 and J is TRBJ2-1; the match to TRBD1 covers 8 bases. Germline V gene lookup returns CDR1 SGHNT and CDR2 YYREEE (reference sequence). This CDR3 has 17 residues. The trim removed 3 bases at V and 5 bases at J, leaving 13 bases unmatched. In nucleotides, the CDR3 is TGTGCCAGCAGCTCCCAAATCGACAGGGGATTCGACAATGAGCAGTTCTTC. It is translated as CASSSQIDRGFDNEQFF.

The J gene is TRBJ2-1, the V gene TRBV28; D remains unclear. The CDR3 sequence is 13 residues long. V shed 7 bases and J shed 9 bases, with 16 bases lying between them. The germline CDR1 and CDR2 sequences are MDHEN and SYDVKM. CDR3: CASTRGGSIEQFF. Here the CDR3 DNA reads TGTGCCAGCACTCGAGGCGGTAGTATTGAGCAGTTCTTC.

This clone was picked up one time. The rearrangement joins TRBV28 to TRBJ1-1; D ambiguous. The CDR3 loop spans 12 amino acids. With 6 bases removed from V and 5 bases from J, the gap between germline ends came to 10 bases. The germline gives CDR1 MDHEN, CDR2 SYDVKM. The chain's CDR3 is CASRKGRTEAFF. In DNA form, the CDR3 reads TGTGCCAGCAGGAAAGGGAGGACTGAAGCTTTCTTT.

The rearrangement links TRBV5-1 to TRBJ2-5; D may be TRBD1 (5 bases). V lost 1 base and J 5 bases, leaving 12 bases between the germline ends. Looked up from germline, CDR1 is SGHRS and CDR2 is YFSETQ. The CDR3 is 14 residues long. This CDR3 is CASSLSRVSETQYF. CDR3 DNA: TGCGCCAGCAGCTTGTCCAGGGTTTCGGAGACCCAGTACTTC.

The chain has TRBV19 and TRBJ2-2; tentatively, D is TRBD1 (5 bases). The germline CDR1 and CDR2 sequences are LNHDA and SQIVND (reference sequence). The CDR3 extends over 14 amino acids. V lost 6 bases and J 5 bases, leaving 13 bases between the germline ends. In nucleotides, the CDR3 is TGTGCCAGTAGGTTAAGGGGTTGGACCGGGGAGCTGTTTTTT. Amino acids: CASRLRGWTGELFF. Together with reference TRBV19 and TRBJ2-2, the CDR3 gives the full variable domain: DGGITQSPKYLFRKEGQNVTLSCEQNLNHDAMYWYRQDPGQGLRLIYYSQIVNDFQKGDIAEGYSVSREKKESFPLTVTSAQKNPTAFYLCASRLRGWTGELFFGEGSRLTVL.

V gene TRBV7-2 combines with J gene TRBJ2-5; 8 nucleotides line up with TRBD1. The germline V gene has CDR1 SGHTA and CDR2 FQGNSA. This CDR3 has 16 amino acids. V gave up 1 base and J gave up 4 bases; unmatched junction bases: 8. The CDR3 coding sequence is TGTGCCAGCAGCTTAGGTTTACAGGGGGTGGGAGAGACCCAGTACTTC. It is translated as CASSLGLQGVGETQYF.

The chain recombines TRBV27 with TRBJ1-2; 10 bases align to TRBD1. The CDR3 is 18 residues long. The ends lost 5 bases at V and 0 bases at J; junction bases unmatched: 12. Germline V gives CDR1 MNHEY, CDR2 SMNVEV (reference sequence). The CDR3 nucleotides are TGTGCCAGCAGTCGGTTTGGGGGACAGGGGCCAGCTAACTATGGCTACACCTTC. It specifies CASSRFGGQGPANYGYTF.

The rearrangement uses TRBV6-1 and TRBJ2-1; D is uncertain. The V and J ends lost 4 bases and 3 bases respectively, with 16 bases between them. This CDR3 has 16 amino acids. CDR1 is MNHNS, CDR2 SASEGT, per germline. DNA of the CDR3: TGTGCCAGCAGTGGGAGTACCATCGTCAACTACAATGAGCAGTTCTTC. It translates to CASSGSTIVNYNEQFF.